This T cell receptor beta chain was profiled in a study of blood T cell repertoires in COVID-19. Study background: The origin of the acute and convalescent COVID-19 samples was the United States, Italy and Spain.

As originally analysed: Using reference gene primer amplification, nucleated cell counts were estimated. Sequencing was performed with immunoSEQ multiplex PCR; in TCRdb, only in-frame clones are kept and a portion is missing. V, J and clone size are taken as reported in that table, and D and trimming were inferred from the DNA itself. The repertoire holds 260,000 or so clones, with around 80% as singletons. Germline CDR1 is KGHSH and CDR2 is LQKENI. J gave up 1 base and V 2 bases, and 7 bases lay outside the gene matches. CDR3 length equals 16 residues. This TCR came from a man older than 75 with acute or convalescent COVID-19. The chain links TRBV18 to TRBJ2-7, with 8 bases identical to TRBD1. Sequencing was performed on peripheral blood. The chain's CDR3 is CASSPAAGGLSYEQYF. The CDR3 DNA follows: TGTGCCAGCTCACCAGCCGCAGGGGGCCTATCCTACGAGCAGTACTTC.